This T cell receptor (beta chain) was captured in a study of blood T cell repertoires in COVID-19. Whole-study context: Some COVID-19 samples were acute and others convalescent; all came from the United States, Italy and Spain. Sources were T cells, B-cell-depleted T cells, or PBMCs; the material itself was cDNA or gDNA.

Assay used: immunoSEQ multiplex PCR; TCRdb lists only in-frame clones, some missing. The sample carries fewer than 200,000 clones, over 75% recorded once. Everyone who took part was about 18 to 89 years old, and they came from fewer than 25 US areas. Two negative PCRs, clearance, or symptom resolution had been documented for recovered Cohort 3 donors. The sequenced sample was PBMCs or T cells enriched from blood (not recorded which). The TCR comes from a woman aged 18 to 35 who had recovered from COVID-19.

This CDR3 reads CASSDPSGGSAWGEQFF. The CDR3 DNA reads as TGCGCCAGCAGTGATCCGTCCGGCGGGAGCGCTTGGGGGGAGCAGTTCTTC. The gene calls are TRBV10-1 and TRBJ2-1, with TRBD2 identical over 7 bases. The junction had 18 bases not matched to a gene; V was cut back by 3 bases and J by 10 bases. In germline, CDR1 is WNHNN, CDR2 SYGVQD (reference sequence). This CDR3 spans 17 amino acids.